This TCR beta chain stems from a study of T-cell reconstitution after alpha-beta-depleted transplantation in children (dated by TCRdb to the mid-2010s). For the wider study: T-cell immune reconstitution after TCRalphabeta/CD19-depleted allogeneic hematopoietic cell transplantation in children was quantitatively tracked in the study by means of TCR repertoire profiling.

Libraries were built with PCR. Reads for this sample came from an Illumina HiSeq 2500. Molecular barcoding was employed in the preparation of TCR libraries, with unique molecular identifiers being used to normalize TCRbeta repertoire quantification. The public reads were run again by TCRdb, first through fastp at Q25 and then through MiXCR, and only productive beta chains were kept. When rows share a CDR3 protein, they turn into one entry using the most common DNA and genes. Counted in this sample were 500,000 to 600,000 distinct CDR3 sequences; about 18% of them appeared once. The ten largest clones take up 3% to 3.5% of the sample. Trimming leaves V shorter by 1 base and J shorter by 0 bases, with the junction holding 7 bases beyond the gene matches. Counted from cysteine to phenylalanine, this CDR3 has 17 amino acids. Only the CDR3 DNA is retained, 51 bases long and in frame from the first base. The germline V gene yields SGHRS for CDR1 and YFSETQ for CDR2.

Notes on this clonotype: The clone's antigen remains unknown. No much larger clonotype is one base removed from it; base qualities were not supplied.

This TCR was recovered from a human donor who donated a stem cell graft to a child with acute lymphoblastic leukemia. Recombination connected TRBV5-1 to TRBJ2-3, and 8 junction bases match TRBD2. This material consisted of PBMCs from the stem cell graft donor, taken from the stem cell graft. The CDR3 is CASSLTLPSGSTDTQYF. In nucleotide form, the sequence is TGCGCCAGCAGCTTGACCTTGCCTAGCGGGAGCACAGATACGCAGTATTTT.